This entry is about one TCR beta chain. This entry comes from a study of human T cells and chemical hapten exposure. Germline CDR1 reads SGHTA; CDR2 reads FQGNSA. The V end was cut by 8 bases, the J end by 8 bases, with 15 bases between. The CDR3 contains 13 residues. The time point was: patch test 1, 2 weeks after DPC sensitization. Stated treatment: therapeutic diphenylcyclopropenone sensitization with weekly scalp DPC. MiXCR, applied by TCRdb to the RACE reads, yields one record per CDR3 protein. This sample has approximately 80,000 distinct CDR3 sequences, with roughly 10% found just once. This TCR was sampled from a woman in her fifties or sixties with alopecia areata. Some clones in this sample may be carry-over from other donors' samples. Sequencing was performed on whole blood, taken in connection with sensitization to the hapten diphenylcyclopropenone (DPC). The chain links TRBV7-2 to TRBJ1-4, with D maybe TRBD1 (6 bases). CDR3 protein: CASRREGGEKLFF. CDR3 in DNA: TGTGCCAGCCGGAGGGAGGGGGGCGAAAAACTGTTTTTT. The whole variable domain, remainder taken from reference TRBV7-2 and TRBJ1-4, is GAGVSQSPSNKVTEKGKDVELRCDPISGHTALYWYRQSLGQGLEFLIYFQGNSAPDKSGLPSDRFSAERTGGSVSTLTIQRTQQEDSAVYLCASRREGGEKLFFGSGTQLSVL.